This T cell receptor beta chain was identified in a study of blood T cells in healthy people across ages. At the level of the study: Researchers report that template switching captured about one barcoded beta molecule per two T cells. Overall study findings and caveats: PBMCs left unsorted prevented a conclusive naive versus antigen-experienced comparison. The unknown donor CMV status may have confounded expanded clonotype changes.

This clonotype has at least ten counts. Antigen: not known. This CDR3 is 15 amino acids long. V was shortened by 1 base and J by 0 bases, with 7 bases between the two germline ends. Using a J-beta primer mix together with a sample-barcoded 5' primer, a second PCR was run for about 7 to 12 cycles. TCRdb independently ran MiXCR on the 5' RACE reads; one entry per CDR3 protein. The sample consists of about 1.6 million distinct CDR3 sequences, 34% of them appearing once. Donors gave roughly 10 milliliters of peripheral blood apiece. The V call is TRBV12-3 or TRBV12-4, the J call TRBJ2-1, with D possibly being TRBD2 (5 bases). Sequencing used blood. This sequence was found in a woman younger than 45 in good health. CDR3 DNA sequence: TGTGCCAGCAGTTTAGGACGGGGCTCCTACAATGAGCAGTTCTTC. Translation gives CASSLGRGSYNEQFF.